What follows are 20 T cell receptor beta chains derived from one specimen sequenced in a study of cytomegalovirus exposure and HLA in healthy donors (dated by TCRdb to about 2017). Libraries came from the immunoSEQ multiplex PCR assay. For the multiplex PCR, a mixture combining 60 forward primers for TCR Vbeta segments and 13 reverse primers for TCR Jbeta segments was used. In its TCRdb copy, this immuneACCESS table keeps in-frame sequences only and misses some clones. Where compared with another copy, unresolved V genes explain less than half of these, and the others have no known cause. The table for this sample records 45,000 to 60,000 clones. The ten most abundant clones make up approximately 2.4% of the sample. The sequenced material came from PBMCs. The source is a female donor in good health and CMV-seronegative.

The CDR3 nucleotides are TGTGCCAGCAGTTACTCGGGAGGGCTCGGCTACACCTTC. Translation: CASSYSGGLGYTF. The chain uses TRBV6-5 and TRBJ1-2; D unclear. CDR3 length: 13 residues. Germline loops: CDR1 MNHEY, CDR2 SVGAGI. V lost 0 bases and J lost 8, with 10 bases in between.

The chain employs TRBV5-6 and TRBJ2-7, with D tentatively TRBD2 (5 bases). Germline V gene sequence: CDR1 SGHDT, CDR2 YYEEEE. V was shortened by 0 bases and J by 0 bases, with 10 bases between the two germline ends. The CDR3 consists of 15 residues. The CDR3 DNA reads as TGTGCCAGCAGCTTGGTCGGGATAAGCTCCTACGAGCAGTACTTC. This translates into CASSLVGISSYEQYF.

The rearrangement links TRBV15 to TRBJ2-7, with TRBD1 matching over 8 bases. CDR3 length equals 14 residues. Germline CDR1 and CDR2: LNHNV and YYDKDF (reference sequence). With 4 bases clipped from V and 6 bases from J, the junction kept 8 bases outside the gene matches. The CDR3 DNA reads as TGTGCCACCAGCACGAGGAGGACAGGGCCCGAGCAGTACTTC. Its translation: CATSTRRTGPEQYF.

The genes are TRBV27 and TRBJ1-4; D is ambiguous. Trimming removed 3 bases from V and 5 bases from J, with 13 bases in between. CDR1 MNHEY and CDR2 SMNVEV come from the germline V gene (reference sequence). The CDR3 is 15 residues long. The CDR3, as DNA: TGTGCCAGCAGTTTCGGGGAGGGAGGGAATGAAAAACTGTTTTTT. It translates to CASSFGEGGNEKLFF. The variable domain in full, completed from reference TRBV27 and TRBJ1-4, reads EAQVTQNPRYLITVTGKKLTVTCSQNMNHEYMSWYRQDPGLGLRQIYYSMNVEVTDKGDVPEGYKVSRKEKRNFPLILESPSPNQTSLYFCASSFGEGGNEKLFFGSGTQLSVL.

The chain uses TRBV19 and TRBJ2-7; TRBD1 matches at 9 bases. CDR3 length: 17 amino acids. The V segment lost 6 bases and the J segment 3 bases; nucleotides outside the gene matches: 15. Germline V gives CDR1 LNHDA, CDR2 SQIVND (reference sequence). CDR3 nucleotides: TGTGCCAGTAGACGATCCTCTCCGGGACAGGGCGACTACGAGCAGTACTTC. Translated: CASRRSSPGQGDYEQYF.

In the case of this clone: This likely comes from a read error, as the CDR3 has no conserved phenylalanine or tryptophan at its end. It is unclear where the CDR3 begins or ends on the DNA, so no DNA is shown, and the CDR3 is as TCRdb lists it. V usage is TRBV6-1 and J usage is TRBJ1-2. CDR1 and CDR2 from the germline V gene are MNHNS and SASEGT. A total of 10 residues make up the CDR3, ends included. The CDR3: CASSDRGERL.

The chain is built from TRBV6-1 and TRBJ1-5; D is possibly TRBD1 (5 bases). Trimming stripped 4 bases from V and 1 base from J, with 14 bases between. CDR1 is MNHNS, CDR2 SASEGT, per germline. The CDR3 is 16 residues long. The CDR3 bases are TGTGCCAGCAGTGGCAGGGAAGGATTGAGCAATCAGCCCCAGCATTTT. Translating it yields CASSGREGLSNQPQHF.

This chain uses TRBV2 with TRBJ2-7, with 9 bases identical to TRBD1. The junction had 5 bases not matched to a gene; V was cut back by 7 bases and J by 1 base. The germline gives CDR1 SNHLY, CDR2 FYNNEI. This CDR3 region has 14 residues. The CDR3 region has the DNA TGTGCCAGCAACAGGGACAGGGAATCCTACGAGCAGTACTTC. Its protein product is CASNRDRESYEQYF.

CDR3 in amino acids: CASSLEERREQFF. The DNA of the CDR3 is TGCGCCAGCAGCTTGGAAGAGAGGCGGGAGCAGTTCTTC. This chain joins TRBV5-1 and TRBJ2-1; D is ambiguous. The V gene's germline CDR1 is SGHRS and CDR2 YFSETQ. The CDR3 has 13 amino acids. V gave up 0 bases and J gave up 10 bases, with 11 bases separating them.

The chain combines TRBV29-1 with TRBJ1-5; perhaps TRBD1 as D (6 bases). V was clipped by 4 bases and J by 2 bases, with 12 bases between them. In germline, CDR1 is SQVTM, CDR2 ANQGSEA. CDR3 length: 14 amino acids. The CDR3, as DNA: TGCAGCGTTGCGGGGGGCGGAGGCAATCAGCCCCAGCATTTT. Translated, it gives CSVAGGGGNQPQHF. The full variable domain, with the rest looked up from reference TRBV29-1 and TRBJ1-5, is SAVISQKPSRDICQRGTSLTIQCQVDSQVTMMFWYRQQPGQSLTLIATANQGSEATYESGFVIDKFPISRPNLTFSTLTVSNMSPEDSSIYLCSVAGGGGNQPQHFGDGTRLSIL.

The chain has TRBV30 and TRBJ1-2; D perhaps matches TRBD1 (5 bases). The CDR3 covers 13 residues. Trimming stripped 0 bases from V and 8 bases from J, with 13 bases between. Germline-derived CDR1 and CDR2 are GTSNPN and SVGIG (reference sequence). For the CDR3, the DNA is TGTGCCTGGAGTGTGGCCTGGGACTCCGGCTACACCTTC. This gives the protein CAWSVAWDSGYTF.

The chain joins TRBV18 to TRBJ1-5; D is perhaps TRBD1 (6 bases). Germline CDR1 KGHSH, CDR2 LQKENI. V shed 6 bases and J shed 0 bases, with 18 bases lying between them. CDR3 length: 17 residues. CDR3 region: CASSSRGRAYSNQPQHF. DNA for the CDR3: TGTGCCAGCTCGTCCAGGGGCCGAGCCTATAGCAATCAGCCCCAGCATTTT. Using reference TRBV18 and TRBJ1-5 for the parts outside the CDR3, the full variable domain is NAGVMQNPRHLVRRRGQEARLRCSPMKGHSHVYWYRQLPEEGLKFMVYLQKENIIDESGMPKERFSAEFPKEGPSILRIQQVVRGDSAAYFCASSSRGRAYSNQPQHFGDGTRLSIL.

The chain uses TRBV18 and TRBJ2-7, with a possible D match to TRBD1 (6 bases). Trimming removed 8 bases at V and 6 bases at J, with 20 bases between. Germline values: CDR1 KGHSH, CDR2 LQKENI. The CDR3 totals 14 residues. This CDR3 reads CASRRQESVLEQYF. CDR3 DNA sequence: TGTGCCAGCCGGAGACAGGAGTCCGTTCTCGAGCAGTACTTC. The full variable domain, in which reference TRBV18 and TRBJ2-7 provide the parts outside the CDR3, is NAGVMQNPRHLVRRRGQEARLRCSPMKGHSHVYWYRQLPEEGLKFMVYLQKENIIDESGMPKERFSAEFPKEGPSILRIQQVVRGDSAAYFCASRRQESVLEQYFGPGTRLTVT.

The gene calls are TRBV7-2 and TRBJ2-7; 12 bases are a match to TRBD2. J lost 0 bases, V lost 5 bases, and 8 bases had no gene match. Germline V gene lookup returns CDR1 SGHTA and CDR2 FQGNSA. The CDR3 spans 17 residues. CDR3 coding DNA: TGTGCCAGCAGCCCACACGGACTAGCGGGGACCTCCTACGAGCAGTACTTC. This sequence encodes CASSPHGLAGTSYEQYF.

The V and J genes are TRBV6-6 and TRBJ2-3; 8 nucleotides align to TRBD2. Trimming took 6 bases from V and 5 from J; bases not matched to a gene: 7. The CDR3 extends over 14 amino acids. Germline assignment: CDR1 MNHNY and CDR2 SVGAGI (reference sequence). The CDR3 loop reads CASRERGTGDTQYF. DNA of the CDR3: TGTGCCAGCAGGGAGCGGGGGACGGGAGATACGCAGTATTTT.

CDR3 residues: CASSYARTGNGYTF. The CDR3, as DNA: TGTGCCAGCAGTTACGCCCGGACAGGGAATGGCTACACCTTC. The J gene is TRBJ1-2, the V gene TRBV6-5; 8 positions match TRBD1. The CDR3 spans 14 residues. Germline V gives CDR1 MNHEY, CDR2 SVGAGI. The ends lost 2 bases at V and 6 bases at J; junction bases unmatched: 5.

The chain combines TRBV4-3 with TRBJ2-2; a weak D match, TRBD2 (5 bases). There are 16 residues in the CDR3. The germline CDR1 and CDR2 sequences are LGHNA and YSLEER. Trimming took off 4 bases at V and 4 bases at J, with 16 bases between the two ends. The CDR3 protein is CASSPRGGRSTGELFF. CDR3 nucleotide sequence: TGCGCCAGCAGCCCCCGGGGTGGCCGGAGCACCGGGGAGCTGTTTTTT.

The gene calls are TRBV11-3 and TRBJ1-5; 9 bases map to TRBD1. This CDR3 has 14 amino acids. Germline CDR1 SGHNT, CDR2 YENEEA. Trimming cost V 5 bases and J 4 bases; bases outside gene matches: 3. The CDR3 reads CASSPGTGNQPQHF. DNA for the CDR3: TGTGCCAGCAGCCCAGGGACAGGGAATCAGCCCCAGCATTTT.

The genes are TRBV5-6 and TRBJ1-4; TRBD1 aligns across 7 bases. Losses at the gene ends were 4 bases for V and 8 bases for J; bases not matched to a gene: 8. Germline CDR1 SGHDT, CDR2 YYEEEE. The CDR3 is 14 amino acids. For the CDR3, the DNA is TGTGCCAGCAGCCTCCGGGACAGAAGGGAAAAACTGTTTTTT. This codes for CASSLRDRREKLFF.

This chain connects TRBV5-1 to TRBJ1-1, with 7 bases lining up with TRBD1. CDR1 is SGHRS, CDR2 YFSETQ, per germline. The V segment lost 0 bases and the J segment 1 base; nucleotides outside the gene matches: 3. The CDR3 totals 15 residues. The CDR3 bases are TGCGCCAGCAGCTTGGTTACAGGGGAGAACACTGAAGCTTTCTTT. This sequence encodes CASSLVTGENTEAFF.